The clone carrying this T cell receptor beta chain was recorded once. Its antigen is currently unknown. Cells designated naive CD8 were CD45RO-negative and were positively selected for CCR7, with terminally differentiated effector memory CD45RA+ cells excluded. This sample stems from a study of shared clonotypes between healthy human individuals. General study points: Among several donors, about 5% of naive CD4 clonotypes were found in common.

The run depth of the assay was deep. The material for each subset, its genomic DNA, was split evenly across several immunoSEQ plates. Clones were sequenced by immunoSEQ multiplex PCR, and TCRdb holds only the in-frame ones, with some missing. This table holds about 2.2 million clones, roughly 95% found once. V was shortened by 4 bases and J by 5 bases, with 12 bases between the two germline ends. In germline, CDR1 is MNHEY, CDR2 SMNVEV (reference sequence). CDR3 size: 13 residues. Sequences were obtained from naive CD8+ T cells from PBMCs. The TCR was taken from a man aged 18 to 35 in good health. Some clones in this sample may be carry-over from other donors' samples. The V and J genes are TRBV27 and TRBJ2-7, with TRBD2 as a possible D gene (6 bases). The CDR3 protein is CASSSGLTNEQYF. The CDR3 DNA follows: TGTGCCAGCAGTTCCGGACTAACTAACGAGCAGTACTTC.